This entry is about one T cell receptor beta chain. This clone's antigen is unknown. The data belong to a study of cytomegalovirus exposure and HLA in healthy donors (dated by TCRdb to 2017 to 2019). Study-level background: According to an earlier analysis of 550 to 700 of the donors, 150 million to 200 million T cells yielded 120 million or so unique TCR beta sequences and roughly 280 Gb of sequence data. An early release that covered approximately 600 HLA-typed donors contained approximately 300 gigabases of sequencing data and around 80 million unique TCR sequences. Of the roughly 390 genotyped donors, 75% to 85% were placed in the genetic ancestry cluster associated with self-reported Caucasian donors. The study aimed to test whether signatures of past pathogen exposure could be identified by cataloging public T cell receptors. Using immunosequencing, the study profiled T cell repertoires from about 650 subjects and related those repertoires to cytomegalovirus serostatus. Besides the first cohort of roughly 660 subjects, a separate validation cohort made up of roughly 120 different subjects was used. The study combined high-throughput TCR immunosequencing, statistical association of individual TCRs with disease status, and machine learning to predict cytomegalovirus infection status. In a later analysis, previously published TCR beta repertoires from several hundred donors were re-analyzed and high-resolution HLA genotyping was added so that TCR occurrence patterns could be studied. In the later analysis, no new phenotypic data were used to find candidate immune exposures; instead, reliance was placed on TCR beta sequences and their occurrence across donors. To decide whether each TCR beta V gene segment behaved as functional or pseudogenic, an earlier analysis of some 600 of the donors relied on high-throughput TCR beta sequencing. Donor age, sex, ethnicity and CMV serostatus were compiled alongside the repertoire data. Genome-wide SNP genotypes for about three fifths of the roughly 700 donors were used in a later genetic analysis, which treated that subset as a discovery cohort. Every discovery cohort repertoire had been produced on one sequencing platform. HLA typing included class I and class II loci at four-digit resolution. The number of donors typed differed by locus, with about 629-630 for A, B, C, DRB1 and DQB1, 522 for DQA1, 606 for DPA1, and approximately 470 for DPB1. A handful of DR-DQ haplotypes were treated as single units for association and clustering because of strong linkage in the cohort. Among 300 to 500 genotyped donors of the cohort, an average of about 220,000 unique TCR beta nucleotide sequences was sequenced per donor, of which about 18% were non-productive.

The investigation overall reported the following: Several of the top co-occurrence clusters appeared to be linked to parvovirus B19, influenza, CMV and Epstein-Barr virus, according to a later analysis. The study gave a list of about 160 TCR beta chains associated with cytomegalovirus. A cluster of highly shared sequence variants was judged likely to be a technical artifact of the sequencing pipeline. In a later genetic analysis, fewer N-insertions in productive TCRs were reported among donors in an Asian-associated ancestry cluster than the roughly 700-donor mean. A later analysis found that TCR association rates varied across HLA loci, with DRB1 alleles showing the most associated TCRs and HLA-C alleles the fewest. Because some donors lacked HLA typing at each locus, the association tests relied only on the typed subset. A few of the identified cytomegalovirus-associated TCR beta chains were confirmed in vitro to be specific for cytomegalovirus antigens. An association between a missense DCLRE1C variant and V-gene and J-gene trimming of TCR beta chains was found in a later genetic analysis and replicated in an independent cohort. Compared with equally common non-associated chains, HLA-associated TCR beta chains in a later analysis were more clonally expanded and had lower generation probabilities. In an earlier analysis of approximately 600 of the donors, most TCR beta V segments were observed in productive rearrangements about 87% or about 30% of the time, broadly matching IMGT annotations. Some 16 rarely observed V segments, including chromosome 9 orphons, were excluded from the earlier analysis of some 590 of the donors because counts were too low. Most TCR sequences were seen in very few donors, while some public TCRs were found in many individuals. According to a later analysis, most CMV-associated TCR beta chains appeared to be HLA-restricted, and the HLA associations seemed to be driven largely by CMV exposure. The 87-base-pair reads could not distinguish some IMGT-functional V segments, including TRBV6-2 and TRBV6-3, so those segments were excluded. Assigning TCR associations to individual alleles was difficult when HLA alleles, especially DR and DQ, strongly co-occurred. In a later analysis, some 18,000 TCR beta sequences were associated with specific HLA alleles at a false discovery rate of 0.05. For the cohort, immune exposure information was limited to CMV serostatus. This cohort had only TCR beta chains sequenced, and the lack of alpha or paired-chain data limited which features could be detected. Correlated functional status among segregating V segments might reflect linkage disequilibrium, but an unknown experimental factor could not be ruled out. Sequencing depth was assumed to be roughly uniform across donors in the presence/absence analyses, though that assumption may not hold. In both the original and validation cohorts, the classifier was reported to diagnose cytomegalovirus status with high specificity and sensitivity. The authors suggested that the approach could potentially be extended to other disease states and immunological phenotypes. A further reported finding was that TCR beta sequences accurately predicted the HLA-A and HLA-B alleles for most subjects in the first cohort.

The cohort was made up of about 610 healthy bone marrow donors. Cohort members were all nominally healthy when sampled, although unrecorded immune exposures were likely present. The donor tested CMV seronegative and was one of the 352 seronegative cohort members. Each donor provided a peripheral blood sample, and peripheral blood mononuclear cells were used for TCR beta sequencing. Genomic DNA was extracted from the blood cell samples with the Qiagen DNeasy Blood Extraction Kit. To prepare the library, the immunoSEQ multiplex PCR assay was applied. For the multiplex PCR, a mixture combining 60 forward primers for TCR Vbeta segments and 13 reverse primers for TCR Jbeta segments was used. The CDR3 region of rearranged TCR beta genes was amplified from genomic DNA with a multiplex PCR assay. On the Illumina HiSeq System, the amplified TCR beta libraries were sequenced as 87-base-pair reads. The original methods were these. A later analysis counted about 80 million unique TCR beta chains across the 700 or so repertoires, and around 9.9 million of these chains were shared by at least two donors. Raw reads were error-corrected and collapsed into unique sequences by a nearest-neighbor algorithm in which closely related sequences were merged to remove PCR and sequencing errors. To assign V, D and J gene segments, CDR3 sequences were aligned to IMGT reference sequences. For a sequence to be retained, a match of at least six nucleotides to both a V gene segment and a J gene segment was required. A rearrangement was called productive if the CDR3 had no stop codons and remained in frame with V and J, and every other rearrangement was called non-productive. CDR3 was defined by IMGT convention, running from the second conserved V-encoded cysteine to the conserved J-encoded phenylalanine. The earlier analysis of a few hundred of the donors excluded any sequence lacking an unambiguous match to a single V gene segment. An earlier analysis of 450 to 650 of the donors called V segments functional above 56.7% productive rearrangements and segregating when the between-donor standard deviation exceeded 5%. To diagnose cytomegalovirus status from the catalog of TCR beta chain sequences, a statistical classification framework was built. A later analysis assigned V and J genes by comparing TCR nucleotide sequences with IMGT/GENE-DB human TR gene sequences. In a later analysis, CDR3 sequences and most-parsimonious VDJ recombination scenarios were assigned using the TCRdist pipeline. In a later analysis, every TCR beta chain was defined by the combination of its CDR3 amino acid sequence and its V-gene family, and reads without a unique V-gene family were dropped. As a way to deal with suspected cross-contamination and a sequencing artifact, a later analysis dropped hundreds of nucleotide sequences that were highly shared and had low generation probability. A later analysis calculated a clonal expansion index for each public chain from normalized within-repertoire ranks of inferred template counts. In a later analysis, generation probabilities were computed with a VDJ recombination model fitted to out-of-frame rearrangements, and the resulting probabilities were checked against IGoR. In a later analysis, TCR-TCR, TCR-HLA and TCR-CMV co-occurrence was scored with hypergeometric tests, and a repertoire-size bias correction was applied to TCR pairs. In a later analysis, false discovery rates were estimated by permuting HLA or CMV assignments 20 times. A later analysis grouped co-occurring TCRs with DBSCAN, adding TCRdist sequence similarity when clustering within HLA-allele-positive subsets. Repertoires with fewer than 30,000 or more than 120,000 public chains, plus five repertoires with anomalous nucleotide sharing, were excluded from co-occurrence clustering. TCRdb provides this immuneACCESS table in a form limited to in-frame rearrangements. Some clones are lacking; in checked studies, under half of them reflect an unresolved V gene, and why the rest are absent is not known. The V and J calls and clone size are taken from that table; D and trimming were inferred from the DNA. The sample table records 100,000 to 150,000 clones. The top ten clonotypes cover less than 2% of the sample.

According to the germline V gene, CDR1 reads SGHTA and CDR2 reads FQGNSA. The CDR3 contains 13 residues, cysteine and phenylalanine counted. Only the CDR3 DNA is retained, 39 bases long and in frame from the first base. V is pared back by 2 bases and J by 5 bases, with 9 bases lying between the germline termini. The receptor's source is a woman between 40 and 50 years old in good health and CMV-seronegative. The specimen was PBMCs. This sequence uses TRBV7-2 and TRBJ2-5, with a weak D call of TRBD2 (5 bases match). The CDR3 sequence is CASSLLASETQYF. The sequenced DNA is TGTGCCAGCAGCTTACTAGCAAGCGAGACCCAGTACTTC.